These T cell receptor beta chains were read from a single sample in a study of CD8 T cells in Susac syndrome. TCRdb itself ran the immunoSEQ multiplex PCR reads through MiXCR, one entry per CDR3 protein. The sample includes 77,000 or so distinct CDR3 sequences, about 95% of them seen just once. Sequenced material: CD8+ T cells from PBMCs. These receptors were obtained from a human donor with multiple sclerosis. Both conserved end residues are part of each CDR3. Each record gives: clone size, V gene, J gene, D gene, CDR3 protein. The D gene is left open where the match is weak. Only some rows state a clone size, as once, few, many or a class for expanded clones.

clone size: -; V gene: TRBV30; J gene: TRBJ2-2; D gene: -; CDR3 protein: CAWSVSTGELFF
clone size: -; V gene: TRBV27; J gene: TRBJ2-3; D gene: -; CDR3 protein: CASIKEDTQYF
clone size: -; V gene: TRBV27; J gene: TRBJ2-7; D gene: -; CDR3 protein: CASQTARSYEQYF
clone size: once; V gene: TRBV4-1; J gene: TRBJ1-5; D gene: -; CDR3 protein: CASSHRDGPNQPQHF
clone size: -; V gene: TRBV5-1; J gene: TRBJ2-1; D gene: TRBD1; CDR3 protein: CASSAGTGREQFF
clone size: -; V gene: TRBV9; J gene: TRBJ2-7; D gene: TRBD1; CDR3 protein: CASSSRTGGEQYF
clone size: once; V gene: TRBV24-1; J gene: TRBJ2-7; D gene: TRBD1; CDR3 protein: CATSDADRPLSYEQYF
clone size: -; V gene: TRBV29-1; J gene: TRBJ2-1; D gene: TRBD2; CDR3 protein: CSVEGLAGVSGDYEQFF
clone size: -; V gene: TRBV30; J gene: TRBJ1-1; D gene: -; CDR3 protein: CAWGRRSSNTEAFF
clone size: once; V gene: TRBV4-3; J gene: TRBJ2-3; D gene: TRBD2; CDR3 protein: CASSQAPSGGASGTDTQYF
clone size: -; V gene: TRBV7-2; J gene: TRBJ1-1; D gene: -; CDR3 protein: CASSLDSFPEAFF
clone size: -; V gene: TRBV5-6; J gene: TRBJ2-7; D gene: TRBD1; CDR3 protein: CASSFVLGDRGYEQYF
clone size: -; V gene: TRBV13; J gene: TRBJ2-5; D gene: -; CDR3 protein: CASSSTSETQYF